The T cell receptor beta chain under discussion was sequenced for a study of hypomethylating agent response in myelodysplastic syndrome. Study-wide context: Hypomethylating treatment was azacitidine in about 75% of the 11, decitabine in 3 of 11.

Germline-derived CDR1 and CDR2 are SGDLS and YYNGEE. The CDR3 runs to 16 residues. Trimming removed 3 bases from V and 6 bases from J, with 22 bases in between. Study-level results: Healthy controls were not age-matched to MDS patients, possibly affecting comparisons. The cohort was small, with only about 11 patients analyzed.

TCRdb's table, derived via immunoSEQ multiplex PCR, lists solely in-frame clones and lacks some. Of several thousand clones in the sample, approximately 86% were seen once. No T-cell subset sorting was done; bone marrow was analyzed in bulk. A remark on this clone: Its antigen is undetermined.

The chain links TRBV9 to TRBJ2-7, with a weak D call TRBD1 (6 bases). The receptor comes from a human donor with myelodysplastic syndrome. The sample was bone marrow, taken before or after starting hypomethylating agent treatment for myelodysplastic syndrome (not recorded which). The DNA of the CDR3 is TGTGCCAGCAGCGAAACCCCCTTTAACAGGGTAAGCGAGCAGTACTTC. Protein: CASSETPFNRVSEQYF. Using reference TRBV9 and TRBJ2-7 for the parts outside the CDR3, the full variable domain is DSGVTQTPKHLITATGQRVTLRCSPRSGDLSVYWYQQSLDQGLQFLIQYYNGEERAKGNILERFSAQQFPDLHSELNLSSLELGDSALYFCASSETPFNRVSEQYFGPGTRLTVT.